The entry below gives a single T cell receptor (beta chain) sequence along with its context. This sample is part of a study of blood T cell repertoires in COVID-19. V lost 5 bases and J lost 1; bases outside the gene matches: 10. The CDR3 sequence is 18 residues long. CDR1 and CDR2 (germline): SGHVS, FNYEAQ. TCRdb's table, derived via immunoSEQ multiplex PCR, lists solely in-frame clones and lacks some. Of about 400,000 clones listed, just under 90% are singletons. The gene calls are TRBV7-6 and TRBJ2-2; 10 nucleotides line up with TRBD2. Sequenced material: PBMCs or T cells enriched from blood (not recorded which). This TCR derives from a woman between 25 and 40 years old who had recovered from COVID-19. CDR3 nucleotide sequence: TGTGCCAGCAGCCCCGGGATCACTAGCGGGATGAACACCGGGGAGCTGTTTTTT. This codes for CASSPGITSGMNTGELFF.